Sequencing of this T cell receptor beta chain was carried out in a study of blood T cell repertoires in COVID-19. Study-wide background: T cells, B-cell-depleted T cells, or PBMCs supplied cDNA or gDNA.

The V gene's germline CDR1 is LNHNV and CDR2 YYDKDF (reference sequence). V was cut by 0 bases and J by 6 bases, with 15 bases left in between. The CDR3 totals 17 residues. Authors' processing steps: Estimates of nucleated cell counts were drawn from the amplification of reference gene primers. Using immunoSEQ multiplex PCR, the repertoire was profiled, and TCRdb retains in-frame clones only, with some absent. V and J calls and clone size follow that table, whereas D and trimming were derived from the DNA. The top ten clones hold less than 2.5% of a sample with about 150,000 clones, roughly 80% of them seen once.

The sequenced sample was peripheral blood. This sequence originates from a man between 65 and 80 years old with acute or convalescent COVID-19. The rearrangement uses TRBV15 and TRBJ1-6; D is uncertain. The DNA for the CDR3 is TGTGCCACCAGCAGAGATCGGGTCTTAACTTCTAATTCACCCCTCCACTTT. This sequence encodes CATSRDRVLTSNSPLHF.